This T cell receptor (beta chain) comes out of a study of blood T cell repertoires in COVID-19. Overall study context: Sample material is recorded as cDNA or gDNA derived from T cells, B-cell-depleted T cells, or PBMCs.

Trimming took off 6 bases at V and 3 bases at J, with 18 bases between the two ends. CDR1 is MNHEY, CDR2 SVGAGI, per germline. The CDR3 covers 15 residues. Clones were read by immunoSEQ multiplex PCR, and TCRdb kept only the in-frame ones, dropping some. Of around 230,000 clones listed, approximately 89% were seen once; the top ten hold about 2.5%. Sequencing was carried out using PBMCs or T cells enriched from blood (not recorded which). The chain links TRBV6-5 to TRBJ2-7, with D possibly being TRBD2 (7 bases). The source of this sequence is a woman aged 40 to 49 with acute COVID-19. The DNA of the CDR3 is TGTGCCAGCAGGGGGGGGCCATCCCTTGGCTACGAGCAGTACGTC. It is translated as CASRGGPSLGYEQYV.